These 8 T cell receptor beta chains came from one sample sequenced in a study of OX40 agonist ivuxolimab in advanced cancers. Data came from immunoSEQ multiplex PCR; TCRdb stores just in-frame clones and leaves some out. The table includes approximately 39,000 clones, about 81% detected once. The sequencing used CD4+ or CD8+ T cells sorted from blood, collected in a trial of the OX40 agonist ivuxolimab. The receptor set was obtained from an adult with an advanced solid tumor such as melanoma, head and neck, liver or kidney cancer.

The chain uses TRBV19 and TRBJ2-2, with D possibly matching TRBD2 (6 bases). V lost 7 bases to trimming and J lost 0 bases, with 18 bases between them. The length of the CDR3 is 17 residues. The germline gives CDR1 LNHDA, CDR2 SQIVND (reference sequence). CDR3 sequence: CASTLATRRANTGELFF. The CDR3 nucleotides are TGTGCCAGTACGCTAGCGACGAGGCGGGCGAACACCGGGGAGCTGTTTTTT.

The rearrangement joins TRBV7-2 to TRBJ2-1; D may correspond to TRBD1 or TRBD2 (5 bases each). Germline CDR1 reads SGHTA; CDR2 reads FQGNSA. Trimming shortened V by 10 bases and J by 8 bases, and 18 bases separated the two germline ends. The CDR3 is 13 amino acids. For the CDR3, the DNA is TGTGCCACCCGGGATGGGGGTTCGTATGAGCAGTTCTTC. It encodes CATRDGGSYEQFF.

The J gene is TRBJ1-2, the V gene TRBV2, with TRBD1 matching over 8 bases. The CDR3 sequence is 13 residues long. J gave up 4 bases and V 5 bases, and 3 bases lay outside the gene matches. From germline, CDR1 is SNHLY and CDR2 FYNNEI. The CDR3 region has the DNA TGTGCCAGCAGTTACGGACAGGGCTATGGCTACACCTTC. Its translation: CASSYGQGYGYTF.

This clone was observed a single time. The V call is TRBV5-4, the J call TRBJ2-2, with no clear D. This CDR3 spans 15 amino acids. Deletions cut 2 bases from V and 0 bases from J, with 8 bases between. Germline loops: CDR1 SGHNT, CDR2 YYREEE (reference sequence). This CDR3 reads CASSFGRANTGELFF. Here the CDR3 DNA reads TGTGCCAGCAGCTTCGGCAGAGCGAACACCGGGGAGCTGTTTTTT.

This chain's CDR3 is CAWGPRMNTEAFF. CDR3 nucleotides: TGTGCCTGGGGACCGAGGATGAACACTGAAGCTTTCTTT. The chain employs TRBV30 and TRBJ1-1; no clear D gene. The CDR3 length is 13 residues. V dropped 5 bases and J dropped 0 bases, with 10 bases sitting between them. Germline loops: CDR1 GTSNPN, CDR2 SVGIG (reference sequence).

This chain uses TRBV28 with TRBJ1-5; 8 positions match TRBD1. The CDR3 is 15 amino acids. V was clipped by 5 bases and J by 6 bases; unmatched bases: 9. Germline CDR1 is MDHEN and CDR2 is SYDVKM. The CDR3 DNA is TGTGCCAGCAGTGCGATACAGGGGGGAGTTCAGCCCCAGCATTTT. Its protein product is CASSAIQGGVQPQHF.

On this clone: Other DNA variants within this sample encode the same CDR3. This sequence joins TRBV2 and TRBJ1-5; unclear D gene. This CDR3 is 12 amino acids long. Germline V gene data show CDR1 as SNHLY and CDR2 as FYNNEI. The germline V and J ends were trimmed by 3 bases and 10 bases, with 10 bases remaining between them. CDR3 loop: CASSEGREPQHF. The CDR3 bases are TGTGCCAGCAGTGAGGGGAGGGAACCCCAGCATTTT.

In the case of this clone: An end of the junction differs from the germline gene, which may be a read error. This chain uses TRBV7-7 with TRBJ2-5; the D call may be TRBD1 or TRBD2 (6 bases each). CDR1 is SSHAT and CDR2 is FNYEAQ in the germline V gene (reference sequence). The CDR3 loop spans 14 amino acids. The DNA of the CDR3 is TGTGCTAGCAGCCCAACGGGGGCCGGGGAGACCCAGTACTTC. The encoded protein is CASSPTGAGETQYF.